Described below is a single T cell receptor beta chain sequence and its context. Its cognate antigen has yet to be identified. Base-call qualities are not available, and no considerably larger clone is one nucleotide away. Library method: the immunoSEQ multiplex PCR assay. Following the manufacturer's protocol, the hsTCRB Kit was used to amplify rearranged TCR beta chain sequences. An Illumina MiSeq was used to sequence the TCRB libraries. As for the authors' bioinformatics: The proprietary platform of the kit vendor was used for demultiplexing, trimming and gene mapping. The table was pulled from immuneACCESS by TCRdb, which kept in-frame rearrangements only. Such tables lose some clones; where checked, under half of the loss comes from unresolved V genes, and the rest has no known cause. V, J and clone size derive from that table, while D and trimming were established from the DNA sequence. The sample has tens of thousands of clones on record, roughly 84% of them singletons. More than 10% of the sample rests with the top ten.

Taken from cysteine to phenylalanine, the CDR3 has 17 residues. Left in the record is the CDR3 DNA by itself, 51 bases read in frame from the first base. From the germline V gene, CDR1 is ENHRY and CDR2 is SYGVKD. After removal of 0 bases from V and 4 bases from J, the junction retains 7 bases not matched to a gene. This record comes from a study of a mutant IDH1 vaccine in newly diagnosed glioma (dated by TCRdb to about 2021). Background for the entire study: Vaccination began 4-6 weeks after radiotherapy alone, or alongside temozolomide cycles in the chemotherapy-containing groups. The roughly 30 treated patients were approximately 62% male and around 40% female, with a mean age of approximately 38 years. Before enrollment, patients had received standard therapy of radiotherapy alone, temozolomide alone, or radiochemotherapy with temozolomide; most received the combination. Visit V12 was the week-35 safety follow-up and visit V13 was the week-47 end of study. Six visits were used for peripheral blood collection: V03 (baseline), V05, V07, V10, V12 and V13. Longitudinal TCRB deep sequencing was performed for roughly 24 treated patients wherever samples were available for exploratory analyses. Findings and caveats that apply to the study as a whole: The authors stated that sample limitations prevented analyses of patient blood samples from being reproduced. Across multiple MHC alleles, vaccine-induced immune responses were seen in more than 90% of patients. No apparent relationship was observed between pseudoprogression and alterations in the top peripheral T cell clonotypes detected by TCRB sequencing. Selection of PBMC samples for TCRB deep sequencing was based on availability.

The label giving this sample's time point can be read as: week 35, safety follow-up. Each vaccine dose was 300 ug of a 20-mer mutant IDH1 peptide in Montanide, given subcutaneously with topical imiquimod. Across visits V03 through V10, patients got a total of eight vaccinations, given in weeks 1, 3, 5, 7, 11, 15, 19 and 23. The donors had newly diagnosed IDH1-mutant astrocytomas of WHO grade 3 or 4 that showed loss of nuclear ATRX. The samples were drawn from NOA16, a multicentre, single-arm, open-label phase I trial in Germany that tested a mutant IDH1 peptide vaccine in humans for the first time. Genomic DNA for TCRB sequencing was isolated from EDTA blood with the DNeasy Blood and Tissue Kit.

The sequences come from PBMCs, collected from a glioma patient whose treatment included an IDH1 peptide vaccine. This receptor was taken from a man between 18 and 29 years old with glioma. The V and J segments used are TRBV10-3 and TRBJ2-3, and 10 junctional nucleotides match TRBD2. The CDR3 region reads CAISESLAGAGADTQYF. DNA sequence: TGTGCCATCAGTGAGTCCCTAGCGGGAGCGGGGGCAGATACGCAGTATTTT.